This T cell receptor (beta chain) was profiled in a study of cytotoxic CD8 clonotypes in ibrutinib-treated CLL. TCRdb's copy holds only in-frame clones and misses some; the assay was immunoSEQ multiplex PCR. The sample includes roughly 42,000 clones, 65% of them seen just once. V was cut by 4 bases and J by 0 bases, with 9 bases left in between. The CDR3 totals 13 residues. Germline V CDR1 and CDR2: GTSNPN, SVGIG (reference sequence). The rearrangement joins TRBV30 to TRBJ1-2; maybe TRBD1 (6 bases). The sequence came from a human donor with chronic lymphocytic leukemia. Source: PBMCs, taken after 24 months of ibrutinib treatment. In DNA, the CDR3 is TGTGCCTGGAACAGGGACTCTAACTATGGCTACACCTTC. Protein product: CAWNRDSNYGYTF. The full variable domain, its missing parts supplied by reference TRBV30 and TRBJ1-2, is SQTIHQWPATLVQPVGSPLSLECTVEGTSNPNLYWYRQAAGRGLQLLFYSVGIGQISSEVPQNLSASRPQDRQFILSSKKLLLSDSGFYLCAWNRDSNYGYTFGSGTRLTVV.